One sample yielded the 18 T cell receptor beta chains listed below, sequenced in a study of control samples from healthy donors and cancer patients. Assay used: immunoSEQ multiplex PCR; TCRdb lists only in-frame clones, some missing. Of tens of thousands of clones in the sample, roughly 80% were seen once. Material: PBMCs. Source of these receptors: a man between 60 and 75 years old with head and neck cancer.

The rearrangement links TRBV30 to TRBJ1-2, with D uncertain. Germline CDR1 and CDR2: GTSNPN and SVGIG (reference sequence). Trimming shortened V by 3 bases and J by 8 bases, and 13 bases separated the two germline ends. The CDR3 has 12 amino acids. Written as DNA, the CDR3 is TGTGCCTGGAGCGTCCGGGTTGGAGGCTACACCTTC. Its protein product is CAWSVRVGGYTF. The full variable domain, rest sourced from reference TRBV30 and TRBJ1-2, is SQTIHQWPATLVQPVGSPLSLECTVEGTSNPNLYWYRQAAGRGLQLLFYSVGIGQISSEVPQNLSASRPQDRQFILSSKKLLLSDSGFYLCAWSVRVGGYTFGSGTRLTVV.

Note on this clone: A read error may account for a junction end that differs from germline. V is TRBV4-1 and J is TRBJ1-1; D is ambiguous. This CDR3 contains 11 residues. Germline CDR1 reads MGHRA; CDR2 reads YSYEKL. Here the CDR3 reads CASSQELDFLF. The CDR3 bases are TGCGCCAGCAGCCAAGAGTTGGATTTCCTTTTT.

The chain recombines TRBV9 with TRBJ1-3; 7 nucleotides match TRBD1. With 10 bases clipped from V and 14 bases from J, the junction kept 15 bases outside the gene matches. Germline CDR1 reads SGDLS; CDR2 reads YYNGEE. This CDR3 is built from 12 residues. In DNA, the CDR3 is TGTGCCGGACCGGGAGGGGGCCGGGACTTATATTTT. Encoded protein: CAGPGGGRDLYF.

The chain recombines TRBV29-1 with TRBJ2-1, with 8 bases aligning to TRBD1. The CDR3 runs to 14 residues. J gave up 8 bases and V 6 bases, and 12 bases lay outside the gene matches. From germline, CDR1 is SQVTM and CDR2 ANQGSEA. In nucleotides, the CDR3 is TGCAGCGTACCCAGACAGGGGCGAGAGGATGAGCAGTTCTTC. Translated: CSVPRQGREDEQFF.

The CDR3 spells CASSPDRGRGNYGYTF. The DNA for the CDR3 is TGTGCCAGCAGCCCGGACAGGGGGCGGGGTAACTATGGCTACACCTTC. The chain is built from TRBV7-8 and TRBJ1-2; TRBD1 aligns across 11 bases. Germline loops: CDR1 SGHVS, CDR2 FQNEAQ. V gave up 5 bases and J gave up 1 base; unmatched junction bases: 6. The CDR3 extends over 16 amino acids.

The chain links TRBV6-1 to TRBJ1-2; 7 bases align to TRBD1. After removal of 0 bases from V and 7 bases from J, the junction contained 2 bases not matched to a gene. The CDR3 runs to 13 residues. Germline CDR1 reads MNHNS; CDR2 reads SASEGT. In DNA form, the CDR3 reads TGTGCCAGCAGTGAAGCGACAGGGACTGGCTACACCTTC. Encoded protein: CASSEATGTGYTF.

This chain uses TRBV5-1 with TRBJ2-1; D tentatively fits TRBD1 or TRBD2 (5 bases each). V gave up 0 bases and J gave up 5 bases, with 12 bases separating them. The CDR3 is 15 residues long. Germline CDR1 and CDR2: SGHRS and YFSETQ. DNA of the CDR3: TGCGCCAGCAGCTTGGTCGGGGCGAGAAACAATGAGCAGTTCTTC. This gives the protein CASSLVGARNNEQFF.

The chain's CDR3 is CASSLDRGSEQYF. CDR3 coding DNA: TGTGCCAGCAGTTTGGACAGGGGAAGCGAGCAGTACTTC. The gene calls are TRBV12-3 or TRBV12-4 and TRBJ2-7; 9 positions agree with TRBD1. Losses at the gene ends were 3 bases for V and 6 bases for J; bases not matched to a gene: 3. There are 13 residues in the CDR3.

A single count supports this clone. This chain links TRBV9 with TRBJ2-2, with unresolved D. Germline assignment: CDR1 SGDLS and CDR2 YYNGEE. CDR3 length: 14 amino acids. V dropped 2 bases and J dropped 6 bases, with 11 bases sitting between them. This CDR3 is CASSVPPVSGELFF. CDR3 DNA: TGTGCCAGCAGCGTCCCACCAGTATCCGGGGAGCTGTTTTTT.

The chain carries TRBV5-4 and TRBJ1-5; D remains unclear. The CDR3 is 15 amino acids. Deletions cut 0 bases from V and 8 bases from J, with 15 bases between. Germline CDR1 reads SGHNT; CDR2 reads YYREEE (reference sequence). CDR3 bases: TGTGCCAGCAGCTTGGAGAAGGGCCTTGGAGAGCCCCAGCATTTT. Translation: CASSLEKGLGEPQHF.

The CDR3 reads CASSFSWTSTDTQYF. The CDR3 nucleotides are TGTGCCAGCAGTTTCTCTTGGACTAGCACAGATACGCAGTATTTT. J is TRBJ2-3 and V is TRBV28; D is perhaps TRBD2 (5 bases). The CDR3 totals 15 residues. V lost 3 bases to trimming and J lost 0 bases, with 10 bases between them. Germline CDR1 is MDHEN and CDR2 is SYDVKM.

V usage is TRBV6-5 and J usage is TRBJ2-5; 7 nucleotides line up with TRBD1. This CDR3 has 13 residues. From germline, CDR1 is MNHEY and CDR2 SVGAGI. The V and J ends lost 5 bases and 4 bases, in that order; junction bases with no gene match: 4. The CDR3 spells CASSTGAIETQYF. CDR3 in DNA: TGTGCCAGCAGTACAGGGGCGATAGAGACCCAGTACTTC.

The chain joins TRBV19 to TRBJ2-1, with 8 bases identical to TRBD2. There are 15 residues in the CDR3. Germline values: CDR1 LNHDA, CDR2 SQIVND (reference sequence). The trim removed 5 bases at V and 4 bases at J, leaving 7 bases unmatched. CDR3 sequence: CASSVTSGDYNEQFF. The CDR3 DNA reads as TGTGCCAGTAGTGTTACTAGCGGAGATTACAATGAGCAGTTCTTC.

This chain joins TRBV6-5 and TRBJ1-2, with TRBD1 matching over 7 bases. The junction had 7 bases not matched to a gene; V was cut back by 1 base and J by 5 bases. This CDR3 contains 15 residues. Germline values: CDR1 MNHEY, CDR2 SVGAGI. CDR3 in amino acids: CASSYLGTAQYGYTF. DNA for the CDR3: TGTGCCAGCAGTTACTTAGGGACAGCGCAATATGGCTACACCTTC.

The chain combines TRBV5-4 with TRBJ1-2; unclear D gene. V was pared by 3 bases and J by 2 bases, with 8 bases between. The CDR3 is made up of 13 amino acids. Germline values: CDR1 SGHNT, CDR2 YYREEE (reference sequence). The DNA for the CDR3 is TGTGCCAGCAGCTCCTTGGAGAACTATGGCTACACCTTC. Protein sequence: CASSSLENYGYTF.

This clone was seen a few times. This CDR3 reads CASSLAAGYGYTF. In DNA form, the CDR3 reads TGTGCCAGCAGCTTGGCTGCAGGCTATGGCTACACCTTC. The chain carries TRBV5-6 and TRBJ1-2; D gene ambiguous. CDR1 and CDR2 from the germline V gene are SGHDT and YYEEEE. With 0 bases removed from V and 4 bases from J, the gap between germline ends came to 7 bases. The CDR3 sequence is 13 residues long.

The gene calls are TRBV28 and TRBJ2-7; 7 bases fit TRBD1. V lost 11 bases, J lost 6 bases, and 7 bases stayed unmatched. The germline CDR1 and CDR2 sequences are MDHEN and SYDVKM. CDR3 length equals 11 residues. In DNA form, the CDR3 reads TGTGCCGTTCAGGGGACAGCCGAGCAGTACTTC. It is translated as CAVQGTAEQYF.

The chain employs TRBV5-1 and TRBJ2-7, with TRBD1 identical over 10 bases. CDR1 is SGHRS, CDR2 YFSETQ, per germline. Losses at the gene ends were 3 bases for V and 3 bases for J; bases not matched to a gene: 6. This CDR3 contains 15 residues. The CDR3 sequence: CASSWTGGSFYEQYF. Here the CDR3 DNA reads TGCGCCAGCAGCTGGACAGGGGGGAGCTTCTACGAGCAGTACTTC.